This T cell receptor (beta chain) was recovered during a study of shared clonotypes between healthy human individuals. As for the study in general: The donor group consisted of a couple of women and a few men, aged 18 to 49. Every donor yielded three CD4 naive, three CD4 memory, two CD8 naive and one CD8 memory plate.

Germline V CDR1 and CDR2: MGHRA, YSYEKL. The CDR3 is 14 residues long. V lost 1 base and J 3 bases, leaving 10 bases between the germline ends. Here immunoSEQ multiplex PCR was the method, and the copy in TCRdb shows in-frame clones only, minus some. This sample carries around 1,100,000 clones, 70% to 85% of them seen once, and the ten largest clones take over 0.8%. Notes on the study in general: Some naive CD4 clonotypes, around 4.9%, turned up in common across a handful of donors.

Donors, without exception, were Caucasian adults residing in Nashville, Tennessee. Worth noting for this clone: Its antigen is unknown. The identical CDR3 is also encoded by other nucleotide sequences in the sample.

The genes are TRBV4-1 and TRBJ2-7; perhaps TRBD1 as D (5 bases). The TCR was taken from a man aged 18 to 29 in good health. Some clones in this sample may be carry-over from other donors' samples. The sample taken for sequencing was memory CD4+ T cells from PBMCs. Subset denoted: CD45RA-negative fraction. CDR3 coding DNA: TGCGCCAGCAGCCAAGGCCAGGGAAGCTACGAGCAGTACTTC. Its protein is CASSQGQGSYEQYF.